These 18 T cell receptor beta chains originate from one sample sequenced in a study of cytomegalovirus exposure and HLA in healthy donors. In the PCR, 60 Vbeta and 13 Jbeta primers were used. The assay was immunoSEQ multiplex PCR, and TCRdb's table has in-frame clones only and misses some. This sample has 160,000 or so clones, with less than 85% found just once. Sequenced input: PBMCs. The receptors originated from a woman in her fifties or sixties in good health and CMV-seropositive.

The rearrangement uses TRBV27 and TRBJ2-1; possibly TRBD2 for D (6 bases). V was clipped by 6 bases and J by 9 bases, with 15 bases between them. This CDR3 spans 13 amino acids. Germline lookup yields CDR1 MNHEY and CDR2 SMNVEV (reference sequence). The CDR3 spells CASSRGTGSEQFF. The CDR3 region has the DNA TGTGCCAGCAGCCGTGGGACTGGTAGTGAGCAGTTCTTC.

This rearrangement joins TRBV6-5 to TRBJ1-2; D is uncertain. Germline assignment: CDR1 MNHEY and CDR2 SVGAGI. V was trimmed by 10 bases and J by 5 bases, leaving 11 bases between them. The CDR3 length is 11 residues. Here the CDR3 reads CATSSQYGYTF. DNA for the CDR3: TGTGCCACCTCTAGTCAATATGGCTACACCTTC.

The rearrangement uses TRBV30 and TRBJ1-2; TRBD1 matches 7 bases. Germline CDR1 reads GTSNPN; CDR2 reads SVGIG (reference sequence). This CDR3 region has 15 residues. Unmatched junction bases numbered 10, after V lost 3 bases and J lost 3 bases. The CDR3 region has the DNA TGTGCCTGGAGCCCTATCGACAGGGACGACTATGGCTACACCTTC. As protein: CAWSPIDRDDYGYTF.

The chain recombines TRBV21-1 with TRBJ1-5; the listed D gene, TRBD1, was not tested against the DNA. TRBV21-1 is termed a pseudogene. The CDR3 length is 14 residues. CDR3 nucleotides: TGTGCCAGCAGCAAAGGGACAGTGGACCAGCCCCAGCATTTT. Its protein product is CASSKGTVDQPQHF.

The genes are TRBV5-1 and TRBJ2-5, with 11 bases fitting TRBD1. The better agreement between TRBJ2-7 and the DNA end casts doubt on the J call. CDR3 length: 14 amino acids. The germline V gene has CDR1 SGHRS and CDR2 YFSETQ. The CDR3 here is CASSPGQGAYEQYF. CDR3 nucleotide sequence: TGCGCCAGCAGCCCGGGACAGGGGGCCTACGAGCAGTACTTC.

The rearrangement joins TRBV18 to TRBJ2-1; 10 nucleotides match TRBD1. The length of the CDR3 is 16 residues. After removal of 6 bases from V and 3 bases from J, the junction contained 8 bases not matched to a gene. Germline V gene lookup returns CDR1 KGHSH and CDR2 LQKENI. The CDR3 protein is CASSLIGTGVYNEQFF. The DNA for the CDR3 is TGTGCCAGCTCGCTGATTGGGACAGGGGTCTACAATGAGCAGTTCTTC.

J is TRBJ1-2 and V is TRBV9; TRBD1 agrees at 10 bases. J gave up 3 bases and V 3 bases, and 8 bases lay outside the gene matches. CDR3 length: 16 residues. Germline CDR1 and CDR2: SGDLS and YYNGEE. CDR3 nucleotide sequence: TGTGCCAGCAGCGAAACCTCCGGGACAGGGGACTATGGCTACACCTTC. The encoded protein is CASSETSGTGDYGYTF.

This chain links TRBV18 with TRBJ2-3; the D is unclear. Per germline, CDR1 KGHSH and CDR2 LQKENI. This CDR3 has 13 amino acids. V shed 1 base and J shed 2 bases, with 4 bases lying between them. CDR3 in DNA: TGTGCCAGCTCACCACGGGCCACAGATACGCAGTATTTT. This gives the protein CASSPRATDTQYF.

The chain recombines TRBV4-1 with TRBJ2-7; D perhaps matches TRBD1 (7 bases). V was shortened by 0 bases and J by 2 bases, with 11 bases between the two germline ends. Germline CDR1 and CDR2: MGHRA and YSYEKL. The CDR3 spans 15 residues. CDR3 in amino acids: CASSQDQGGPYEQYF. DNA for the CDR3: TGCGCCAGCAGCCAAGATCAGGGGGGACCCTACGAGCAGTACTTC.

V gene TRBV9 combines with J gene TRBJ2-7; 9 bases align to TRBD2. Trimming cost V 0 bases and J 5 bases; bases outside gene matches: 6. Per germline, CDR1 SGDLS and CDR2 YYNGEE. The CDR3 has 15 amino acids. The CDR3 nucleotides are TGTGCCAGCAGCGTAGCAAGCGGGGGGAGGGACGAGCAGTACTTC. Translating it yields CASSVASGGRDEQYF.

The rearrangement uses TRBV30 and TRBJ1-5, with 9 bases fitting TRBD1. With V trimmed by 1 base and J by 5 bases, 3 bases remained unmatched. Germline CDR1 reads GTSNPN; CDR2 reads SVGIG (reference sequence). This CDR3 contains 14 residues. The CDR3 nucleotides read TGTGCCTGGAGTGAAGGACAGGGGTATCAGCCCCAGCATTTT. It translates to CAWSEGQGYQPQHF.

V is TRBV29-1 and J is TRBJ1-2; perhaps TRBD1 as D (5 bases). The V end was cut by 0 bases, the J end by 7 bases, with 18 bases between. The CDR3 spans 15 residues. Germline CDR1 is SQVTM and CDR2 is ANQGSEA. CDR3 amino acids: CSVEDPRIGERGYTF. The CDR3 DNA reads TGCAGCGTTGAAGACCCGAGGATAGGGGAACGTGGCTACACCTTC.

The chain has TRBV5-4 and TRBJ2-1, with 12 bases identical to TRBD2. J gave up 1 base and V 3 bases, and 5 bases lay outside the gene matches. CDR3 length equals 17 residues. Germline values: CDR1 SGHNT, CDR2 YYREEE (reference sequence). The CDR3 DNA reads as TGTGCCAGCAGCTCCCCTAGCGGGGGGGTTTCCTACAATGAGCAGTTCTTC. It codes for CASSSPSGGVSYNEQFF.

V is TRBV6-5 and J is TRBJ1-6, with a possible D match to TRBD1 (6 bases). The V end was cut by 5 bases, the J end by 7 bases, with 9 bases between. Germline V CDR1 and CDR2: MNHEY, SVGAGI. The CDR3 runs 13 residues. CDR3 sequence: CASSPQGNSPLHF. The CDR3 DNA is TGTGCCAGCAGTCCCCAGGGGAATTCACCCCTCCACTTT.

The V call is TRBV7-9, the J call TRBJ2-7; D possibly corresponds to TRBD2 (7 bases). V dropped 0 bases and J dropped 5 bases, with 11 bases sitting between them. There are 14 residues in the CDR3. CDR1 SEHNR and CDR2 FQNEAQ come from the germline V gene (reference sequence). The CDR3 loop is CASSLAGGPDEQYF. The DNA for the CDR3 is TGTGCCAGCAGCTTAGCGGGGGGGCCGGACGAGCAGTACTTC.

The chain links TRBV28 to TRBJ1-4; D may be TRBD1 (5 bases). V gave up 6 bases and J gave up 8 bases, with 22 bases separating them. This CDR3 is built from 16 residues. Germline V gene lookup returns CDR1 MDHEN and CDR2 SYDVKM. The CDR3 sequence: CASRTPLGTGGEKLFF. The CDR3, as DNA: TGTGCCAGCAGAACACCTTTGGGGACCGGGGGGGAAAAACTGTTTTTT.

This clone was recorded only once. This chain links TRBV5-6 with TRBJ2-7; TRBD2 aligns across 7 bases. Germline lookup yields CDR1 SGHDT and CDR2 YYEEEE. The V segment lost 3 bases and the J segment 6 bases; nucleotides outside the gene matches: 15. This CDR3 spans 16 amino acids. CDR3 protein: CASSYMTSLPGGEQYF. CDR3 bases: TGTGCCAGCAGCTATATGACTAGCTTACCGGGAGGCGAGCAGTACTTC.

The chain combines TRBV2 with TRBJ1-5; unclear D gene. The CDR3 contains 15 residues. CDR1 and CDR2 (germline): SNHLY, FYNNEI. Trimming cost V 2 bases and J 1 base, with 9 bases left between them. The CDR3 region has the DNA TGTGCCAGCAGTGAAAACAGTGGGAGCAATCAGCCCCAGCATTTT. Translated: CASSENSGSNQPQHF.